This TCR beta chain derives from a study of blood T cells in healthy people across ages. J was trimmed by 8 bases and V by 3 bases; bases with no gene match: 6. The CDR3 has 13 amino acids. The germline gives CDR1 SQVTM, CDR2 ANQGSEA. Comment on this clonotype: The antigen is not known.

Sample-barcoded 5' priming and a J-beta primer mix drove a second PCR of roughly 6 to 12 cycles. Each cDNA molecule received a tag from a template-switch adaptor that had 12 random nucleotides. One entry per CDR3 protein, called by TCRdb with MiXCR from the 5' RACE reads. Of 1.5 million to 2 million distinct CDR3 sequences in the sample, 28% were seen once. Study-wide points: Relative to aged donors, long-lived donors carried more naive CD4+ cells and displayed higher diversity.

Every donor gave around 10 milliliters of peripheral blood. Samples each yielded at least 5 micrograms of total RNA. The chain links TRBV29-1 to TRBJ2-1, with 8 bases identical to TRBD1. The sequencing sample was made of blood. The origin of this receptor is a young woman in good health. Here the CDR3 reads CSVETGERDEQFF. CDR3 DNA: TGCAGCGTTGAGACAGGGGAAAGGGATGAGCAGTTCTTC.